The clone carrying this T cell receptor beta chain was recorded only once. What it binds is unknown. Amplification used 60 Vbeta primers and 13 Jbeta primers. The assay was immunoSEQ multiplex PCR, and TCRdb's table has in-frame clones only and misses some. The data contain about 130,000 clones, approximately 79% of them singletons. Germline loops: CDR1 LNHDA, CDR2 SQIVND (reference sequence). Trimming took 0 bases from V and 3 from J, leaving 8 bases between them. This CDR3 region has 14 residues. The record originates from a study of cytomegalovirus exposure and HLA in healthy donors. Overall study results and limits: Productive status was seen about 90% or about 30% of the time for most TCR beta V segments in an earlier analysis. Later work showed greater clonal expansion in HLA-associated TCR beta chains than in equally common others. A reported reduction in N-insertions relative to the approximately 640-donor mean was seen in an Asian-associated ancestry cluster in a later analysis.

The receptor was isolated from a man younger than 30 in good health and CMV-seropositive. The material sequenced was PBMCs. The V and J genes are TRBV19 and TRBJ1-2; D perhaps matches TRBD1 (5 bases). This chain's CDR3 is CASSIEDSHYGYTF. CDR3 in DNA: TGTGCCAGTAGTATAGAAGACAGTCACTATGGCTACACCTTC. Supplemented by reference TRBV19 and TRBJ1-2, the full variable domain reads DGGITQSPKYLFRKEGQNVTLSCEQNLNHDAMYWYRQDPGQGLRLIYYSQIVNDFQKGDIAEGYSVSREKKESFPLTVTSAQKNPTAFYLCASSIEDSHYGYTFGSGTRLTVV.